A selection of T cell receptor beta chains follows, all from one sample in a study of blood T cell repertoires in COVID-19. TCRdb keeps only in-frame clones here, not all; method: immunoSEQ multiplex PCR. The table includes some 240,000 clones, approximately 78% detected once. The sequenced material came from peripheral blood. Every receptor here comes from a woman between 65 and 79 years old with COVID-19, enrolled during active disease. Both conserved end residues are part of each CDR3. Fields, in order: D gene, clone size, J gene, V gene, CDR3 DNA, CDR3 protein. The D gene is left open where the match is weak. The listing skips clone size in some rows; elsewhere it reads once, few, many or a size class.

D: -
size: -
J: TRBJ2-1
V: TRBV5-5
DNA: TGTGCCAGCAGCTTGGAAGTCCCTAGTTGGAATGAGCAGTTCTTC
CDR3: CASSLEVPSWNEQFF

D: TRBD1
size: -
J: TRBJ1-2
V: TRBV6-4
DNA: TGTGCCAGCAGTGACGGGACAGGAAGATATGGCTACACCTTC
CDR3: CASSDGTGRYGYTF

D: -
size: -
J: TRBJ1-4
V: TRBV19
DNA: TGTGCCAGTTCCCCCGCCCAGCGGGATGAAAAACTGTTTTTT
CDR3: CASSPAQRDEKLFF

D: TRBD1
size: once
J: TRBJ1-1
V: TRBV3-1/TRBV3-2
DNA: TGTGCCAGCAGCCCAGATAGGACAGGGTGGACTGAAGCTTTCTTT
CDR3: CASSPDRTGWTEAFF

D: TRBD1
size: -
J: TRBJ1-5
V: TRBV5-1
DNA: TGCGCCAGCAGCGAGGGACAGAGCAATCAGCCCCAGCATTTT
CDR3: CASSEGQSNQPQHF

D: TRBD2
size: -
J: TRBJ2-1
V: TRBV7-3
DNA: TGTGCCAGCAGCTTAGGACTAGCGGGAGTCAATGAGCAGTTCTTC
CDR3: CASSLGLAGVNEQFF

D: -
size: -
J: TRBJ1-5
V: TRBV19
DNA: TGTGCCAGTAGTATAGAGGGGGGGCCGAGACAGCCCCAGCATTTT
CDR3: CASSIEGGPRQPQHF

D: -
size: -
J: TRBJ2-3
V: TRBV7-2
DNA: TGTGCCAGCAGCTTAGATCTAAGCGGAAACACAGATACGCAGTATTTT
CDR3: CASSLDLSGNTDTQYF

D: TRBD1
size: -
J: TRBJ2-7
V: TRBV18
DNA: TGTGCCAGCTCACCGAGACTACAGGGGGACTACGAGCAGTACTTC
CDR3: CASSPRLQGDYEQYF

D: -
size: -
J: TRBJ2-2
V: TRBV18
DNA: TGTGCCAGCTCACTAATGACTAGGGGAGTAAACACCGGGGAGCTGTTTTTT
CDR3: CASSLMTRGVNTGELFF

D: -
size: -
J: TRBJ1-1
V: TRBV28
DNA: TGTGCCAGCAGGACTACAGAGATCAACACTGAAGCTTTCTTT
CDR3: CASRTTEINTEAFF

D: TRBD2
size: once
J: TRBJ2-5
V: TRBV4-3
DNA: TGCGCCAGCAGCCCCCGACTAGCGGGAGAGACCCAGTACTTC
CDR3: CASSPRLAGETQYF

D: TRBD1
size: -
J: TRBJ1-5
V: TRBV4-3
DNA: TGCGCCAGCAGCCTAGGACAGGGGAGTGGTCAGCCCCAGCATTTT
CDR3: CASSLGQGSGQPQHF

D: TRBD2
size: -
J: TRBJ2-1
V: TRBV24-1
DNA: TGTGCCACCAGGGACACTAGCGGGAGTCATAAAAATGAGCAGTTCTTC
CDR3: CATRDTSGSHKNEQFF

D: TRBD1
size: -
J: TRBJ1-4
V: TRBV2
DNA: TGTGCCAGCAGTGAACCTCGGACAGGGGAAAAACTGTTTTTT
CDR3: CASSEPRTGEKLFF

D: -
size: -
J: TRBJ2-3
V: TRBV7-9
DNA: TGTGCCAGCAGCGAGGACAGACCTAGCACAGATACGCAGTATTTT
CDR3: CASSEDRPSTDTQYF

D: -
size: -
J: TRBJ1-4
V: TRBV5-8
DNA: TGTGCCAGCAGCCCATTATCGGGGACACGACGAGGGGAAAAACTGTTTTTT
CDR3: CASSPLSGTRRGEKLFF

D: -
size: -
J: TRBJ2-7
V: TRBV7-2
DNA: TGTGCCAGCAGCTTAACCGGGACACTCAACTACGAGCAGTACTTC
CDR3: CASSLTGTLNYEQYF

D: -
size: -
J: TRBJ1-2
V: TRBV5-4
DNA: TGTGCCAGCAAACCTCAATACAGGGATGGCTACACCTTC
CDR3: CASKPQYRDGYTF

D: TRBD1
size: -
J: TRBJ2-7
V: TRBV6-5
DNA: TGTGCCAGTCGTGAGGGGGCGCCCGAGCAGTACTTC
CDR3: CASREGAPEQYF

D: -
size: -
J: TRBJ1-6
V: TRBV7-9
DNA: TGTGCCAGCAGTTTGGGTCGAGGGGGAAATTCACCCCTCCACTTT
CDR3: CASSLGRGGNSPLHF

D: -
size: -
J: TRBJ2-7
V: TRBV24-1
DNA: TGTGCCATGCTGCTAACGGACGGACAGTCCTACGAGCAGTACTTC
CDR3: CAMLLTDGQSYEQYF

D: -
size: -
J: TRBJ2-1
V: TRBV24-1
DNA: TGTGCCACCAGTGACGTTTCCTACAATGAGCAGTTCTTC
CDR3: CATSDVSYNEQFF

D: -
size: -
J: TRBJ2-7
V: TRBV11-2
DNA: TGTGCCAGCAGCTTTTCGGGAATTACGGGCGAGCAGTACTTC
CDR3: CASSFSGITGEQYF

D: -
size: once
J: TRBJ1-1
V: TRBV10-2
DNA: TGCGCCACCAGACAGCCGGGGAATGGGAACACTGAAGCTTTCTTT
CDR3: CATRQPGNGNTEAFF

D: TRBD1
size: -
J: TRBJ2-1
V: TRBV15
DNA: TGTGCCACCAGCAGAGATCCGACAGGGCGATGGAATGAGCAGTTCTTC
CDR3: CATSRDPTGRWNEQFF

D: -
size: -
J: TRBJ1-1
V: TRBV30
DNA: TGTGCCTGGAGTGGAGGGAAAACTGAAGCTTTCTTT
CDR3: CAWSGGKTEAFF

D: -
size: -
J: TRBJ1-4
V: TRBV18
DNA: TGTGCCAGCTCACCTCAGGGTTCTGCAACTAATGAAAAACTGTTTTTT
CDR3: CASSPQGSATNEKLFF

D: TRBD1
size: few
J: TRBJ2-1
V: TRBV20-1
DNA: TGCAGTGCTAGTGGACAGGGACATAATGAGCAGTTCTTC
CDR3: CSASGQGHNEQFF

D: -
size: -
J: TRBJ2-2
V: TRBV5-6
DNA: TGTGCCAGCAGCTTTTGGGGCGCGAACACCGGGGAGCTGTTTTTT
CDR3: CASSFWGANTGELFF

D: -
size: -
J: TRBJ1-5
V: TRBV28
DNA: TGTGCCAGCAGATCCGGGGGTAAGCCCCAGCATTTT
CDR3: CASRSGGKPQHF

D: -
size: -
J: TRBJ2-7
V: TRBV12-3/TRBV12-4
DNA: TGTGCCAGCTCTGGCCGGGAGAACTACGAGCAGTACTTC
CDR3: CASSGRENYEQYF

D: -
size: few
J: TRBJ1-2
V: TRBV6-2/TRBV6-3
DNA: TGTGCCAGCAGTTACACTGGGGCTCACTCCAACTATGGCTACACCTTC
CDR3: CASSYTGAHSNYGYTF

D: TRBD2
size: -
J: TRBJ2-1
V: TRBV9
DNA: TGTGCCAGCAGTGGAAGAAAGGGACTAGCGGGCTCCTACAATGAGCAGTTCTTC
CDR3: CASSGRKGLAGSYNEQFF

D: TRBD2
size: -
J: TRBJ2-1
V: TRBV5-1
DNA: TGCGCCAGCAGCACCCTCCCTAGCGGGAGCGTCCATGAGCAGTTCTTC
CDR3: CASSTLPSGSVHEQFF

D: -
size: -
J: TRBJ1-2
V: TRBV5-6
DNA: TGTGCCAGCAGCCACATGGACAGACTACACTATGGCTACACCTTC
CDR3: CASSHMDRLHYGYTF

D: TRBD2
size: -
J: TRBJ2-3
V: TRBV11-3
DNA: TGTGCCAGCAGCCTCAGGACTAGCGGCACAGATACGCAGTATTTT
CDR3: CASSLRTSGTDTQYF

D: -
size: -
J: TRBJ2-1
V: TRBV19
DNA: TGTGCCAGTAGGCTTTCCAGGTTTGGGGGCGATGAGCAGTTCTTC
CDR3: CASRLSRFGGDEQFF

D: -
size: -
J: TRBJ1-3
V: TRBV28
DNA: TGTGCCAGCAGTCGACTACAGGGCTTGTCAGGAAACACCATATATTTT
CDR3: CASSRLQGLSGNTIYF

D: -
size: few
J: TRBJ2-5
V: TRBV28
DNA: TGTGCCAGCAGTTTCCCACAGGCAGAGACCCAGTACTTC
CDR3: CASSFPQAETQYF

D: -
size: few
J: TRBJ2-7
V: TRBV5-1
DNA: TGCGCCAGCAGCTTGGCTGCAACTAGTACCTACGAGCAGTACTTC
CDR3: CASSLAATSTYEQYF

D: TRBD2
size: -
J: TRBJ2-7
V: TRBV3-1/TRBV3-2
DNA: TGTGCCAGCAGCCAGGGGACTAGCGGGAAGTACGAGCAGTACTTC
CDR3: CASSQGTSGKYEQYF

D: -
size: -
J: TRBJ1-2
V: TRBV7-2
DNA: TGTGCCAGCAGCCACGGTACGTCGGGCTACACCTTC
CDR3: CASSHGTSGYTF

D: -
size: -
J: TRBJ1-3
V: TRBV6-5
DNA: TGTGCCAGCAGCCTCTCTACGGGGTTTGGAAACACCATATATTTT
CDR3: CASSLSTGFGNTIYF

D: -
size: -
J: TRBJ1-5
V: TRBV7-9
DNA: TGTGCCAGCAGTTATATACAGGGACAGCCCCAGCATTTT
CDR3: CASSYIQGQPQHF

D: -
size: once
J: TRBJ2-1
V: TRBV9
DNA: TGTGCCAGCAGCTTGCGGGGGCTCTCCTACAATGAGCAGTTCTTC
CDR3: CASSLRGLSYNEQFF

D: -
size: -
J: TRBJ2-1
V: TRBV29-1
DNA: TGCAGCGTTCGTCAGGGCAGTACCTATGAGCAGTTCTTC
CDR3: CSVRQGSTYEQFF

D: TRBD1
size: -
J: TRBJ1-1
V: TRBV6-5
DNA: TGTGCCAGCACCCCAAACAGGGGAGGCACTGAAGCTTTCTTT
CDR3: CASTPNRGGTEAFF

D: TRBD1
size: -
J: TRBJ1-2
V: TRBV5-1
DNA: TGCGCCAGCAGCTCCACAGGGGGGGGCTCCTATGGCTACACCTTC
CDR3: CASSSTGGGSYGYTF

D: -
size: -
J: TRBJ1-1
V: TRBV7-2
DNA: TGTGCCAGCAGCCCCACAGGGCGCGCTTTCTTT
CDR3: CASSPTGRAFF

D: TRBD2
size: -
J: TRBJ2-7
V: TRBV6-5
DNA: TGTGCCAGCAGCCAAACCACTAGCGCGCAGTACTTC
CDR3: CASSQTTSAQYF

D: -
size: -
J: TRBJ1-4
V: TRBV18
DNA: TGTGCCAGCTCACCGTCGCGGGAAAAACTGTTTTTT
CDR3: CASSPSREKLFF

D: -
size: many
J: TRBJ1-6
V: TRBV6-6
DNA: TGTGCCAGCAGGAAGGGAGGGGGAGATTCACCCCTCCACTTT
CDR3: CASRKGGGDSPLHF

D: -
size: -
J: TRBJ1-1
V: TRBV28
DNA: TGTGCCAGCAGTTACCAGAAAGCTTTCTTT
CDR3: CASSYQKAFF

D: -
size: few
J: TRBJ1-2
V: TRBV7-2
DNA: TGTGCCAGCAGCTTGACAGTTAACTATGGCTACACCTTC
CDR3: CASSLTVNYGYTF

D: -
size: -
J: TRBJ1-5
V: TRBV7-8
DNA: TGTGCCAGCAGCTTAGTCGAGGAGCAGCCCCAGCATTTT
CDR3: CASSLVEEQPQHF

D: TRBD2
size: -
J: TRBJ2-3
V: TRBV9
DNA: TGTGCCAGCAGCGGTAGAGTAGACGATCGACTAGCGGTTAGCACAGATACGCAGTATTTT
CDR3: CASSGRVDDRLAVSTDTQYF